Shown below are 21 T cell receptor beta chains from a single sample sequenced in a study of shared clonotypes between healthy human individuals. Sequencing used immunoSEQ multiplex PCR; TCRdb keeps in-frame clones, though not all of them. The sample contains over a million clones, around four fifths of which appear only once. The sample taken for sequencing was memory CD4+ T cells sorted from blood. Sample subset: CD45RA-negative fraction. All receptors derive from a man aged 18-30 years in good health.

Comment on this clone: A junction end diverges from the germline sequence, so it may reflect a read error. V usage is TRBV5-1 and J usage is TRBJ1-1, with 10 bases identical to TRBD1. Germline CDR1 SGHRS, CDR2 YFSETQ. The CDR3 is 14 amino acids. The CDR3 protein is CASTLGQGITEAFF. The CDR3 DNA reads TGCGCCAGCACCTTGGGACAGGGGATCACTGAAGCTTTCTTT.

The J gene is TRBJ2-5, the V gene TRBV30; D possibly uses TRBD1 or TRBD2 (5 bases each). This CDR3 comprises 14 residues. Germline CDR1 GTSNPN, CDR2 SVGIG (reference sequence). V was shortened by 0 bases and J by 6 bases, with 14 bases between the two germline ends. CDR3 protein: CAWSVMGDGKTQYF. In nucleotides, the CDR3 is TGTGCCTGGAGTGTGATGGGGGACGGAAAGACCCAGTACTTC.

The CDR3 sequence: CASSLDGLGGYTF. The CDR3, as DNA: TGTGCCAGCTCACTGGACGGCCTTGGGGGCTACACCTTC. The genes are TRBV18 and TRBJ1-2; D ambiguous. Trimming stripped 4 bases from V and 8 bases from J, with 14 bases between. The CDR3 totals 13 residues. CDR1 is KGHSH, CDR2 LQKENI, per germline. Full variable domain (remainder filled in from reference TRBV18 and TRBJ1-2): NAGVMQNPRHLVRRRGQEARLRCSPMKGHSHVYWYRQLPEEGLKFMVYLQKENIIDESGMPKERFSAEFPKEGPSILRIQQVVRGDSAAYFCASSLDGLGGYTFGSGTRLTVV.

The V call is TRBV9, the J call TRBJ2-3, with 11 bases fitting TRBD2. Looked up from germline, CDR1 is SGDLS and CDR2 is YYNGEE. V lost 3 bases, J lost 5 bases, and 14 bases stayed unmatched. This CDR3 contains 18 residues. CDR3 coding DNA: TGTGCCAGCAGCGGGCCAACTCTTAGCGGGGGGGCGGTAGATACGCAGTATTTT. It codes for CASSGPTLSGGAVDTQYF.

This chain joins TRBV6-1 and TRBJ2-2, with unresolved D. V shed 5 bases and J shed 6 bases, with 10 bases lying between them. CDR3 length: 13 residues. The germline CDR1 and CDR2 sequences are MNHNS and SASEGT. CDR3 amino acids: CASSLSVSGELFF. CDR3 coding DNA: TGTGCCAGCAGTCTCTCGGTCTCCGGGGAGCTGTTTTTT.

V gene TRBV5-4 combines with J gene TRBJ2-7; TRBD1 or TRBD2 may be the D gene (5 bases each). The CDR3 has 13 residues. The V gene's germline CDR1 is SGHNT and CDR2 YYREEE (reference sequence). Trimming cost V 1 base and J 3 bases, with 8 bases left between them. The CDR3 DNA follows: TGTGCCAGCAGCTTGAGGGACGGCTACGAGCAGTACTTC. Translation gives CASSLRDGYEQYF.

This clone was seen a handful of times. The V and J genes are TRBV6-5 and TRBJ1-1; D is unclear. This CDR3 is 13 amino acids long. Germline V lookup: CDR1 MNHEY, CDR2 SVGAGI. Trimming shortened V by 2 bases and J by 4 bases, and 8 bases separated the two germline ends. This chain's CDR3 is CASSYADGTEAFF. The CDR3 nucleotides are TGTGCCAGCAGTTACGCTGACGGCACTGAAGCTTTCTTT.

This clone was seen once. This chain links TRBV9 with TRBJ1-6; a weak D match, TRBD1 (6 bases). Trimming removed 0 bases at V and 0 bases at J, with 16 bases between. The length of the CDR3 is 19 residues. Germline CDR1 reads SGDLS; CDR2 reads YYNGEE. The CDR3 nucleotides are TGTGCCAGCAGCGTAGGGGGGGCTTTGGGAAGCTCCTATAATTCACCCCTCCACTTT. Translation gives CASSVGGALGSSYNSPLHF.

The J gene is TRBJ2-2, the V gene TRBV10-3; D unclear. The CDR3 contains 16 residues. CDR1 and CDR2 (germline): ENHRY, SYGVKD. Trimming pared 6 bases from V and 4 bases from J, leaving 18 bases between. CDR3 nucleotide sequence: TGTGCCATCAGGGACCCAAGTCGGGCCTCCACCGGGGAGCTGTTTTTT. This gives the protein CAIRDPSRASTGELFF.

The rearrangement joins TRBV6-1 to TRBJ2-3; D is ambiguous. The germline V gene has CDR1 MNHNS and CDR2 SASEGT. V was trimmed by 7 bases and J by 6 bases, leaving 14 bases between them. The CDR3 totals 13 residues. The CDR3 loop is CASKAGPADTQYF. The CDR3, as DNA: TGTGCCAGCAAAGCAGGCCCGGCGGATACGCAGTATTTT.

The rearrangement links TRBV7-2 to TRBJ2-1; D remains ambiguous. The V end was cut by 1 base, the J end by 0 bases, with 7 bases between. The CDR3 spans 15 residues. CDR1 and CDR2 (germline): SGHTA, FQGNSA. The CDR3 protein is CASSLVGYSYNEQFF. CDR3 DNA: TGTGCCAGCAGCTTAGTAGGCTACTCCTACAATGAGCAGTTCTTC.

This clone was counted between two and nine times. This chain uses TRBV30 with TRBJ2-7; unclear D gene. The CDR3 loop spans 11 amino acids. With 5 bases removed from V and 1 base from J, the gap between germline ends came to 6 bases. CDR1 and CDR2 from the germline V gene are GTSNPN and SVGIG (reference sequence). Here the CDR3 DNA reads TGTGCCTGGGAGCAGTCCTACGAGCAGTACTTC. Its translation: CAWEQSYEQYF.

The CDR3 reads CASSPRGPSLGNNEQFF. DNA of the CDR3: TGTGCCAGCAGTCCCAGAGGGCCAAGTCTTGGGAACAATGAGCAGTTCTTC. V and J are TRBV7-2 and TRBJ2-1; perhaps TRBD2 as D (5 bases). V gave up 6 bases and J gave up 5 bases, with 23 bases separating them. Germline values: CDR1 SGHTA, CDR2 FQGNSA. CDR3 length: 17 residues.

The V call is TRBV7-2, the J call TRBJ1-6; the match to TRBD1 covers 10 bases. The germline gives CDR1 SGHTA, CDR2 FQGNSA. The CDR3 sequence is 19 residues long. J lost 0 bases, V lost 1 base, and 6 bases had no gene match. CDR3 in DNA: TGTGCCAGCAGCTTAGTTAGGGGACAGGGGAGCTCCTATAATTCACCCCTCCACTTT. It is translated as CASSLVRGQGSSYNSPLHF. Together with reference TRBV7-2 and TRBJ1-6, the CDR3 gives the full variable domain: GAGVSQSPSNKVTEKGKDVELRCDPISGHTALYWYRQSLGQGLEFLIYFQGNSAPDKSGLPSDRFSAERTGGSVSTLTIQRTQQEDSAVYLCASSLVRGQGSSYNSPLHFGNGTRLTVT.

This chain uses TRBV4-1 with TRBJ2-1; the D gene is possibly TRBD2 (6 bases). V lost 8 bases and J lost 0, with 17 bases in between. Germline V gene lookup returns CDR1 MGHRA and CDR2 YSYEKL. There are 16 residues in the CDR3. The CDR3 bases are TGCGCCAGCTCCAGAGTGGCGGGGAGCTCCTACAATGAGCAGTTCTTC. The encoded protein is CASSRVAGSSYNEQFF.

The V gene is TRBV27, the J gene TRBJ2-5, with D maybe TRBD2 (5 bases). CDR1 is MNHEY, CDR2 SMNVEV, per germline (reference sequence). The CDR3 is 15 residues long. Trimming pared 6 bases from V and 4 bases from J, leaving 18 bases between. The CDR3 coding sequence is TGTGCCAGCAGGAAGTGGGAGATGATGGGAGAGACCCAGTACTTC. It translates to CASRKWEMMGETQYF.

The rearrangement uses TRBV11-2 and TRBJ2-3; possible D gene TRBD1, 5 bases. Trimming removed 2 bases at V and 1 base at J, with 10 bases between. The germline V gene encodes CDR1 SGHAT and CDR2 FQNNGV. The CDR3 runs 15 residues. The CDR3 loop reads CASSLIVGGTDTQYF. CDR3 nucleotide sequence: TGTGCCAGCAGCTTAATCGTAGGGGGCACAGATACGCAGTATTTT.

This chain connects TRBV30 to TRBJ1-2, with unresolved D. V lost 3 bases and J 3 bases, leaving 11 bases between the germline ends. CDR3 length: 13 residues. The germline CDR1 and CDR2 sequences are GTSNPN and SVGIG (reference sequence). CDR3 sequence reads: CAWRGDIYYGYTF. CDR3 nucleotide sequence: TGTGCCTGGAGGGGCGACATCTACTATGGCTACACCTTC.

This chain joins TRBV7-2 and TRBJ2-7; possibly TRBD2 for D (7 bases). From germline, CDR1 is SGHTA and CDR2 FQGNSA. V dropped 0 bases and J dropped 4 bases, with 16 bases sitting between them. There are 16 residues in the CDR3. The CDR3 protein is CASSLARGGRGYEQYF. CDR3 DNA: TGTGCCAGCAGCTTAGCGAGGGGGGGGAGAGGGTACGAGCAGTACTTC.

The rearrangement links TRBV5-1 to TRBJ1-1, with D possibly matching TRBD1 (6 bases). V lost 4 bases and J 2 bases, leaving 9 bases between the germline ends. The germline gives CDR1 SGHRS, CDR2 YFSETQ. This CDR3 is 13 amino acids long. The CDR3 loop is CASSTGINTEAFF. CDR3 nucleotide sequence: TGCGCCAGCAGCACAGGGATCAACACTGAAGCTTTCTTT. The whole variable domain, filled in from reference TRBV5-1 and TRBJ1-1, reads KAGVTQTPRYLIKTRGQQVTLSCSPISGHRSVSWYQQTPGQGLQFLFEYFSETQRNKGNFPGRFSGRQFSNSRSEMNVSTLELGDSALYLCASSTGINTEAFFGQGTRLTVV.

The chain uses TRBV7-8 and TRBJ2-3, with D possibly TRBD2 on 5 matching bases. Germline CDR1 is SGHVS and CDR2 is FQNEAQ. Trimming shortened V by 0 bases and J by 4 bases, and 5 bases separated the two germline ends. The CDR3 is 13 residues long. The CDR3: CASSLAGADTQYF. The CDR3 nucleotides read TGTGCCAGCAGCTTAGCGGGAGCAGATACGCAGTATTTT.